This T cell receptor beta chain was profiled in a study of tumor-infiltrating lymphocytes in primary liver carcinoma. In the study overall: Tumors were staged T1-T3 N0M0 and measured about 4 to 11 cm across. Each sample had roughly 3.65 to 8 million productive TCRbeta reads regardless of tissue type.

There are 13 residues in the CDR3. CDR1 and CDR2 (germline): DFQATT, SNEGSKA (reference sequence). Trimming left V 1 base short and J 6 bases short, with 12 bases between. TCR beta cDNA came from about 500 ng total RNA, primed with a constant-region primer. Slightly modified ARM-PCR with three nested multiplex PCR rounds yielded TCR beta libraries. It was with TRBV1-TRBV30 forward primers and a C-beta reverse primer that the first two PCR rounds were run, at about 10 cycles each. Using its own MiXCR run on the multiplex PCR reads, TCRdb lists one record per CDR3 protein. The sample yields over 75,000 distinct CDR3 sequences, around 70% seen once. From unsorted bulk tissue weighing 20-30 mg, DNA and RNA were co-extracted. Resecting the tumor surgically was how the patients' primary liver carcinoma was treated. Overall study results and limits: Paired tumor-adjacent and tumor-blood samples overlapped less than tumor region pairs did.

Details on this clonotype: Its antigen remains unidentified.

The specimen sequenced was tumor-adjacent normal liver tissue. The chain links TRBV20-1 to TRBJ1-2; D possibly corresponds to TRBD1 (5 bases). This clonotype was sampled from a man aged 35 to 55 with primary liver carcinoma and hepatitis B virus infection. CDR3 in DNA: TGCAGTGCTAGAGCGGCAGGGTGGGATGGCTACACCTTC. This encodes CSARAAGWDGYTF.